This T cell receptor beta chain derives from a study of T cells in Graves' hyperthyroidism and ophthalmopathy. The study, taken as a whole, reports: Most thyroid clonotypes expanded above 0.001 were also detected in blood.

V was pared by 7 bases and J by 4 bases, with 17 bases between. Germline V gives CDR1 SNHLY, CDR2 FYNNEI. The CDR3 consists of 15 residues. This clonotype was seen repeatedly, ten times or more. Antigen: not known. RNA transcripts gave rise to amplified TCR beta CDR3 regions. When the TCR CDR3 underwent first-round RT-PCR, the HTBI primer set was used. TCRdb itself ran the multiplex PCR reads through MiXCR, one entry per CDR3 protein. The sample has about 400,000 distinct CDR3 sequences; about 16% are singletons. The specimen was blood. The receptor was derived from a woman aged 25 to 39 with Graves' hyperthyroidism. The chain links TRBV2 to TRBJ1-5; possibly TRBD1 for D (5 bases). The CDR3 reads CASMGGSGQNQPQHF. The CDR3 coding sequence is TGTGCCAGCATGGGGGGGTCAGGCCAAAATCAGCCCCAGCATTTT.